This T cell receptor (beta chain) was sequenced for a study of CD8+ T cells in alopecia areata. Study in general: Twice daily, treated patients received 5 to 10 mg of oral tofacitinib.

As to treatment: oral pan-JAK inhibitor, 5-10 mg twice daily. Investigators isolated RNA and reverse transcribed it into cDNA to act as the sequencing template. TCRdb keeps only in-frame clones here, not all; method: immunoSEQ multiplex PCR. The sample has 150,000 to 200,000 clones, 65% seen once. Regarding the study as a whole: TCRs were shared less clearly across patients than in mice, possibly for HLA-related reasons.

V was cut by 0 bases and J by 6 bases, with 14 bases left in between. Germline CDR1 reads SGHTA; CDR2 reads FQGNSA. CDR3 length: 15 residues. As concerns this clone: Antigen: not known.

Sequencing was performed on CD4+ T cells sorted from blood, taken at week 4, from a patient treated with tofacitinib. The clonotype was recovered from a human donor with alopecia areata. The chain is built from TRBV7-2 and TRBJ2-5; D possibly corresponds to TRBD1 (6 bases). CDR3 sequence reads: CASSLAQAGVQTQYF. Written as DNA, the CDR3 is TGTGCCAGCAGCTTAGCGCAGGCAGGGGTACAGACCCAGTACTTC. Drawing the rest from reference TRBV7-2 and TRBJ2-5, the complete variable domain is GAGVSQSPSNKVTEKGKDVELRCDPISGHTALYWYRQSLGQGLEFLIYFQGNSAPDKSGLPSDRFSAERTGGSVSTLTIQRTQQEDSAVYLCASSLAQAGVQTQYFGPGTRLLVL.